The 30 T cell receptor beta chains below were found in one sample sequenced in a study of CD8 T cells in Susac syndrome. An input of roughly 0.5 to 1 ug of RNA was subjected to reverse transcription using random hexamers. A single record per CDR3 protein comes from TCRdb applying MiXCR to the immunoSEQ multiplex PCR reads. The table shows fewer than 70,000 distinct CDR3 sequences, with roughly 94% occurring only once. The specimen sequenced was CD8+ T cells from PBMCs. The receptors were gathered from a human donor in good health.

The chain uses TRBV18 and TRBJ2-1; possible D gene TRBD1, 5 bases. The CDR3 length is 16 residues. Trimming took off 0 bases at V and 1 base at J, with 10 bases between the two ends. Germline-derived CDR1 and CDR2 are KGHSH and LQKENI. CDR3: CASSPPRQGSYNEQFF. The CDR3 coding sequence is TGTGCCAGCTCACCACCGAGGCAGGGATCCTACAATGAGCAGTTCTTC. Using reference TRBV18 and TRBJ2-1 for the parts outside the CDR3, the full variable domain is NAGVMQNPRHLVRRRGQEARLRCSPMKGHSHVYWYRQLPEEGLKFMVYLQKENIIDESGMPKERFSAEFPKEGPSILRIQQVVRGDSAAYFCASSPPRQGSYNEQFFGPGTRLTVL.

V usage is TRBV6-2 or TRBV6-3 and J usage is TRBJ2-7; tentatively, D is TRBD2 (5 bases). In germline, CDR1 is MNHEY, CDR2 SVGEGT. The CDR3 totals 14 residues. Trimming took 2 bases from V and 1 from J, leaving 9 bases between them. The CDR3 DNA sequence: TGTGCCAGCAGTTACAGAGAGGGTTCCTACGAGCAGTACGTC. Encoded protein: CASSYREGSYEQYV.

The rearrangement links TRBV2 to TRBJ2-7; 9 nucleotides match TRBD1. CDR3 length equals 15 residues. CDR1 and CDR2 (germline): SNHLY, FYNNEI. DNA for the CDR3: TGTGCCAGCAGAGAAGGGACAGGGATGCCCTACGAGCAGTACGTC. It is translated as CASREGTGMPYEQYV.

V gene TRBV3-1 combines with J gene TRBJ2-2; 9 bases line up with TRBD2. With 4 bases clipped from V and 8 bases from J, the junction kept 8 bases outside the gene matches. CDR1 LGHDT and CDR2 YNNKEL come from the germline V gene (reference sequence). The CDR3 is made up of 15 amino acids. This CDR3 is CASSPLNSGGGELFF. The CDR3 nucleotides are TGTGCCAGCAGCCCCCTGAATAGCGGGGGAGGGGAGCTGTTTTTT.

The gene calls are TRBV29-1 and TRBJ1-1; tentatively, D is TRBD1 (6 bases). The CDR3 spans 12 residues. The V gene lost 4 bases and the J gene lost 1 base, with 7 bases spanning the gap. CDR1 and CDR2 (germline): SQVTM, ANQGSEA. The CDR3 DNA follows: TGCAGCGTTGTAGGGGGGAACACTGAAGCTTTCTTT. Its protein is CSVVGGNTEAFF.

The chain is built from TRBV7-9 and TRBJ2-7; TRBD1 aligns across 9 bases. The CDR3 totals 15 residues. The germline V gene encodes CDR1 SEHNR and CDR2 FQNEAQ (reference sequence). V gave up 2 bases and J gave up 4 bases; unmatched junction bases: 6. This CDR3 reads CASSLHGQGKYEQYF. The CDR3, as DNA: TGTGCCAGCAGCTTACACGGACAGGGGAAGTACGAGCAGTACTTC.

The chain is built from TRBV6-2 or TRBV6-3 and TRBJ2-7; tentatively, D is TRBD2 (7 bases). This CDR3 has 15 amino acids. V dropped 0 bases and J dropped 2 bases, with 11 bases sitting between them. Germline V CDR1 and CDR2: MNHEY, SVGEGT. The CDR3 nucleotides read TGTGCCAGCAGTTACTCGAGGGGGGGCCCCTACGAGCAGTACTTC. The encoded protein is CASSYSRGGPYEQYF.

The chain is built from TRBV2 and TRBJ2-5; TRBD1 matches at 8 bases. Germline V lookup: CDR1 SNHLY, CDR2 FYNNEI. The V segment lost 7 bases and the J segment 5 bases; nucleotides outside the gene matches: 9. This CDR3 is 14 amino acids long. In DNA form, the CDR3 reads TGTGCCAGCAAACCGACAGGGGCTAAGGAGACCCAGTACTTC. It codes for CASKPTGAKETQYF.

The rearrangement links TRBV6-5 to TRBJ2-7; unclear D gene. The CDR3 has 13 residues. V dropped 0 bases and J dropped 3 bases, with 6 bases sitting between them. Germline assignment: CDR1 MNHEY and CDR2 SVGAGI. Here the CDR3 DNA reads TGTGCCAGCAGTTACTCTTCTATCTACGAGCAGTACTTC. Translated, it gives CASSYSSIYEQYF.

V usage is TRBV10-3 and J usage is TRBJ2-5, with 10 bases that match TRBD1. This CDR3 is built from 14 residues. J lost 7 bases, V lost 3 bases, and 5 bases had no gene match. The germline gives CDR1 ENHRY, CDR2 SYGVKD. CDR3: CAISDGTGVVTQYF. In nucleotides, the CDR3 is TGTGCCATCAGTGATGGGACAGGGGTGGTGACCCAGTACTTC.

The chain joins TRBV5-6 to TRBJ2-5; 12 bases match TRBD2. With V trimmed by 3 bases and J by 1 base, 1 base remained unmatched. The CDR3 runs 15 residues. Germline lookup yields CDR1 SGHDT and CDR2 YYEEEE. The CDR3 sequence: CASSWGLAGQETQYF. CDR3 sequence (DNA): TGTGCCAGCAGCTGGGGACTAGCGGGCCAAGAGACCCAGTACTTC.

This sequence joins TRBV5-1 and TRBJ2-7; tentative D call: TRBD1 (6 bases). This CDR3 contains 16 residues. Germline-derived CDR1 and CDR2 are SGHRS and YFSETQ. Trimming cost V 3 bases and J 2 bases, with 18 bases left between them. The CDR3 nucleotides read TGCGCCAGCAGCTCAGACAGGTCTGGAGCTACCTACGAGCAGTACTTC. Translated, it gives CASSSDRSGATYEQYF. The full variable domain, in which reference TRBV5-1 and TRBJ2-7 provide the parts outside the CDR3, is KAGVTQTPRYLIKTRGQQVTLSCSPISGHRSVSWYQQTPGQGLQFLFEYFSETQRNKGNFPGRFSGRQFSNSRSEMNVSTLELGDSALYLCASSSDRSGATYEQYFGPGTRLTVT.

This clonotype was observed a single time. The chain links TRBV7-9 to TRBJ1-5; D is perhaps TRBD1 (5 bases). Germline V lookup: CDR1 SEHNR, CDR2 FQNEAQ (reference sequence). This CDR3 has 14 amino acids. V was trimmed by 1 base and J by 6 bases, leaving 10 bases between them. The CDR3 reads CASSLVGGTQPQHF. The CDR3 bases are TGTGCCAGCAGCTTAGTGGGGGGGACTCAGCCCCAGCATTTT.

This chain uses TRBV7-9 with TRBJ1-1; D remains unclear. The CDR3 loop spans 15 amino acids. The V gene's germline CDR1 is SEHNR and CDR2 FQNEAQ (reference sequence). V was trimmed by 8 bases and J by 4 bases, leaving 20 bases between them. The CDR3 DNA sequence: TGTGCCAGCCCTGCTCCGGACTTGGGCCTCACTGAAGCTTTCTTT. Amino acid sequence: CASPAPDLGLTEAFF.

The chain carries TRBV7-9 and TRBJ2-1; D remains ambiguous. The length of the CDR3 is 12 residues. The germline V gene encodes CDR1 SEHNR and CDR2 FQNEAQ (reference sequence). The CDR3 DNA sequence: TGTGCGTCGACGTCCCGAGGCAATGAGCAGTTCTTC. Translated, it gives CASTSRGNEQFF.

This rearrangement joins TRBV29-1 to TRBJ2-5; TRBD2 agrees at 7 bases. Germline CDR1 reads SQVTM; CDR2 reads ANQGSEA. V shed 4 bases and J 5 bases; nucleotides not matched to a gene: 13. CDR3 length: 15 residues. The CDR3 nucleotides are TGCAGCGTTGGCCTTTCGGCCCCCGGGGGGGAGACCCAGTACTTC. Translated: CSVGLSAPGGETQYF.

CDR3 sequence: CASSFEDSSNQPQHF. The CDR3 DNA sequence: TGTGCCAGCAGTTTCGAGGACAGTAGCAATCAGCCCCAGCATTTT. The V gene is TRBV12-3 or TRBV12-4, the J gene TRBJ1-5; tentatively, D is TRBD1 (6 bases). V shed 3 bases and J shed 0 bases, with 9 bases lying between them. The CDR3 length is 15 residues.

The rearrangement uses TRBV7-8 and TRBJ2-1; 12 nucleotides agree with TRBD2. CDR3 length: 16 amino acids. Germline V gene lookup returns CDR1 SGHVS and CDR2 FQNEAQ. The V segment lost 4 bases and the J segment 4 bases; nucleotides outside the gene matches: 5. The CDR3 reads CASSSGLAGGYNEQFF. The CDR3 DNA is TGTGCCAGCAGCTCCGGCCTAGCGGGGGGGTACAATGAGCAGTTCTTC.

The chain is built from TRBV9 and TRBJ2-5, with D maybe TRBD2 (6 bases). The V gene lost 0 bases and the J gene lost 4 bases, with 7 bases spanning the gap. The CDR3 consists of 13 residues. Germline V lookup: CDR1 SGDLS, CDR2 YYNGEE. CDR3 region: CASSVGGAETQYF. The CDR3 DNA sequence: TGTGCCAGCAGCGTAGGCGGGGCAGAGACCCAGTACTTC.

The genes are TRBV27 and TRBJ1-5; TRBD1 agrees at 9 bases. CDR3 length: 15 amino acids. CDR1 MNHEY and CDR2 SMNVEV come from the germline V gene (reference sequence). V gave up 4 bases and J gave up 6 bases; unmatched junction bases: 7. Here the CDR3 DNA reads TGTGCCAGCAGTTCCACCGGGACAGGGAGTCAGCCCCAGCATTTT. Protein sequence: CASSSTGTGSQPQHF.

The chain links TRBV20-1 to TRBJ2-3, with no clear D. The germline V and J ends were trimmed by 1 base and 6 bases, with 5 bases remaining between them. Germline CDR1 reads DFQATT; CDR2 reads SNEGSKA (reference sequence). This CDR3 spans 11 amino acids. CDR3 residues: CSARGKDTQYF. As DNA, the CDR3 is TGCAGTGCTAGAGGTAAGGATACGCAGTATTTT.

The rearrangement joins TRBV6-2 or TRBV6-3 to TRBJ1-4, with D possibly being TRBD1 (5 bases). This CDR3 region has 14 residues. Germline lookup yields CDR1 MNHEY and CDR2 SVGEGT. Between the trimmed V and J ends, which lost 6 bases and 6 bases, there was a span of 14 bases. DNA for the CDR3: TGTGCCAGCAGCCCAGGGTCGGTGGATGAAAAACTGTTTTTT. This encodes CASSPGSVDEKLFF.

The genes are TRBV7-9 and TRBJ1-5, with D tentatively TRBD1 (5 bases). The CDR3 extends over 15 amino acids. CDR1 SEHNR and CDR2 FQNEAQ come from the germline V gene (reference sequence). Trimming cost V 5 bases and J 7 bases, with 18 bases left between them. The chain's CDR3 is CASSASGEVGQPQHF. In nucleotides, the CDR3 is TGTGCCAGCAGCGCCTCGGGGGAGGTGGGACAGCCCCAGCATTTT.

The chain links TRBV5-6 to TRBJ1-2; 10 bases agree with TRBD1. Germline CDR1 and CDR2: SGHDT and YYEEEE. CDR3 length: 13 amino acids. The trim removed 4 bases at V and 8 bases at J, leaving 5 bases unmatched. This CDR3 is CASSQGTGAGYTF. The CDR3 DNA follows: TGTGCCAGCAGCCAAGGGACAGGGGCCGGCTACACCTTC. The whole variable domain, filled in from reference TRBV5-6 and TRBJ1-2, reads DAGVTQSPTHLIKTRGQQVTLRCSPKSGHDTVSWYQQALGQGPQFIFQYYEEEERQRGNFPDRFSGHQFPNYSSELNVNALLLGDSALYLCASSQGTGAGYTFGSGTRLTVV.

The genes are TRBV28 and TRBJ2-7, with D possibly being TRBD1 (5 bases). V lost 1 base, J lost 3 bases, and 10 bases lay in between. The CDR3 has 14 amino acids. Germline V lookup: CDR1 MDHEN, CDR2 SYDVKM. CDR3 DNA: TGTGCCAGCAGTTTATCGGCAGGGCGCTACGAGCAGTACTTC. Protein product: CASSLSAGRYEQYF.

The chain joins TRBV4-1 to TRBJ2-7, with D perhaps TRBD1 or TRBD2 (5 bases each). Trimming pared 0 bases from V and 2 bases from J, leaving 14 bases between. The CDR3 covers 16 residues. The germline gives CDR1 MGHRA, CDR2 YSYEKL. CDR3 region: CASSQDRGTTTYEQYF. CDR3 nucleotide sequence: TGCGCCAGCAGCCAAGATCGAGGGACCACGACCTACGAGCAGTACTTC.

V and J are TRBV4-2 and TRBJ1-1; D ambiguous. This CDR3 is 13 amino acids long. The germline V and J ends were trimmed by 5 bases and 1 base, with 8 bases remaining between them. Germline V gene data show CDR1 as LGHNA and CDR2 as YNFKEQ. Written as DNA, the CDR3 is TGTGCCAGCAGCAGGGTCCCGAACACTGAAGCTTTCTTT. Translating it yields CASSRVPNTEAFF.

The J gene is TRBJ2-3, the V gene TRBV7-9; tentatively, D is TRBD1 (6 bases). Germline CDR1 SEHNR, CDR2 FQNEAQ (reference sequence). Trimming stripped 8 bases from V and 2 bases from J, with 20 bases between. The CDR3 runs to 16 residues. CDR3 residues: CASGLPSGQPTDTQYF. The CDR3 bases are TGTGCCAGCGGTTTACCGTCTGGACAGCCCACAGATACGCAGTATTTT.

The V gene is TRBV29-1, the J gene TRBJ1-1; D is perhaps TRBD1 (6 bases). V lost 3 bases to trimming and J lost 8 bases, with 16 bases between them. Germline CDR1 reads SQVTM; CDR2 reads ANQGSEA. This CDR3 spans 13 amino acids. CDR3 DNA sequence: TGCAGCGTTGATTCCCCGACAGGTCTAGAAGCTTTCTTT. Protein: CSVDSPTGLEAFF.

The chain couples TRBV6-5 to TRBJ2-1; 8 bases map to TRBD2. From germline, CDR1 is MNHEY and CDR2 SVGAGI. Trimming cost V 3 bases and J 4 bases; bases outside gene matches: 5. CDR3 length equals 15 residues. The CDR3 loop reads CASSYSGTHYNEQFF. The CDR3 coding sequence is TGTGCCAGCAGTTATAGCGGGACTCATTACAATGAGCAGTTCTTC.